The 15 T cell receptor beta chains reported below all come from one sample, sequenced in a study of CD8+ T cells in alopecia areata. TCR sequencing used cDNA made by reverse transcription of extracted RNA. Here immunoSEQ multiplex PCR was the method, and the copy in TCRdb shows in-frame clones only, minus some. The sample records 160,000 or so clones, about 66% being singletons. The material was CD8+ T cells sorted from blood, obtained at week 0. The origin of the receptors is a human donor with alopecia areata.

This clone turned up a few times. This rearrangement joins TRBV15 to TRBJ1-2; D gene unclear. CDR1 and CDR2 (germline): LNHNV, YYDKDF (reference sequence). The CDR3 is made up of 14 amino acids. V dropped 4 bases and J dropped 5 bases, with 14 bases sitting between them. The CDR3 DNA reads as TGTGCCACCAGCACCAGCGGGTTAGCATATGGCTACACCTTC. Residues: CATSTSGLAYGYTF.

V usage is TRBV30 and J usage is TRBJ2-7, with 8 bases that match TRBD1. CDR3 size: 15 residues. CDR1 and CDR2 from the germline V gene are GTSNPN and SVGIG (reference sequence). The J segment lost 3 bases and the V segment lost 2 bases, leaving 9 bases of the junction unmatched. CDR3 protein: CAWSKRTGRNYEQYF. The CDR3 DNA reads TGTGCCTGGAGTAAAAGGACAGGGAGGAACTACGAGCAGTACTTC.

This chain joins TRBV5-1 and TRBJ2-3; D not resolved. The CDR3 contains 15 residues. V gave up 5 bases and J gave up 0 bases, with 13 bases separating them. Germline V gene data show CDR1 as SGHRS and CDR2 as YFSETQ. Here the CDR3 reads CASRSDGTSTDTQYF. The CDR3 region has the DNA TGCGCCAGCAGGTCGGACGGAACTAGCACAGATACGCAGTATTTT.

The rearrangement uses TRBV20-1 and TRBJ2-7, with D tentatively TRBD2 (5 bases). Germline V CDR1 and CDR2: DFQATT, SNEGSKA (reference sequence). V gave up 3 bases and J gave up 5 bases, with 8 bases separating them. The CDR3 has 11 amino acids. The CDR3 DNA follows: TGCAGTGCTAGGAGGGAGAACGAGCAGTACTTC. Its protein product is CSARRENEQYF.

CDR3 DNA sequence: TGTGCGGGGGAGGATGGAAACACCATATATTTT. This sequence encodes CAGEDGNTIYF. The V call is TRBV10-3, the J call TRBJ1-3; perhaps TRBD1 as D (5 bases). Germline V gene data show CDR1 as ENHRY and CDR2 as SYGVKD. The CDR3 sequence is 11 residues long.

The chain carries TRBV25-1 and TRBJ1-2, with 7 bases aligning to TRBD1. V lost 4 bases, J lost 9 bases, and 5 bases stayed unmatched. The CDR3 contains 12 residues. Germline V gene sequence: CDR1 MGHDK, CDR2 SYGVNS. The CDR3 region has the DNA TGTGCCAGCAGTGCAGCCAGGGGGAGCTACACCTTC. It yields the protein CASSAARGSYTF.

The V gene is TRBV14, the J gene TRBJ2-6; the match to TRBD1 covers 10 bases. Trimming removed 4 bases from V and 1 base from J; junction bases left unmatched: 7. This CDR3 contains 18 residues. CDR1 is SGHDN, CDR2 FVKESK, per germline. Here the CDR3 DNA reads TGTGCCAGCAGCCTGACAGGGGGCGCAAGGTCTGGGGCCAACGTCCTGACTTTC. It yields the protein CASSLTGGARSGANVLTF.

This clone was counted once. This chain joins TRBV9 and TRBJ2-7; 9 positions agree with TRBD1. Germline values: CDR1 SGDLS, CDR2 YYNGEE. Germline trimming cut 3 bases from V and 6 bases from J; bases unmatched to any gene: 7. The CDR3 loop spans 14 amino acids. Here the CDR3 DNA reads TGTGCCAGCAGCGACGGACAGGGGATTGGCGAGCAGTACTTC. Amino acids: CASSDGQGIGEQYF.

The chain employs TRBV14 and TRBJ2-1; 7 bases fit TRBD2. This CDR3 is 13 amino acids long. The germline CDR1 and CDR2 sequences are SGHDN and FVKESK. V dropped 8 bases and J dropped 9; count of bases not matched to a gene: 10. The DNA of the CDR3 is TGTGCCAGCCGCCCCGCGGGGGTCGGTGAGCAGTTCTTC. Its translation: CASRPAGVGEQFF.

The chain has TRBV7-9 and TRBJ1-4, with D uncertain. The length of the CDR3 is 16 residues. Germline V gene data show CDR1 as SEHNR and CDR2 as FQNEAQ (reference sequence). V was shortened by 5 bases and J by 3 bases, with 16 bases between the two germline ends. The CDR3 sequence: CASSPTAGVSNEKLFF. CDR3 sequence (DNA): TGTGCCAGCAGCCCTACAGCCGGGGTATCTAATGAAAAACTGTTTTTT.

Details on this clone: At one end, the junction sequence differs from germline, possibly due to a read error. The chain uses TRBV29-1 and TRBJ1-2; D remains ambiguous. Germline V gene lookup returns CDR1 SQVTM and CDR2 ANQGSEA. CDR3 length: 9 amino acids. The CDR3 loop reads CSVGAPAFF. CDR3 coding DNA: TGCAGCGTTGGAGCACCGGCCTTCTTC.

The V and J genes are TRBV9 and TRBJ1-5, with D maybe TRBD1 (6 bases). V lost 7 bases and J 2 bases, leaving 10 bases between the germline ends. This CDR3 comprises 13 residues. Germline values: CDR1 SGDLS, CDR2 YYNGEE. CDR3 region: CASGGGGNQPQHF. CDR3 DNA: TGTGCCAGCGGAGGGGGTGGCAATCAGCCCCAGCATTTT.

The rearrangement uses TRBV29-1 and TRBJ1-2; TRBD1 might be the D (5 bases). Germline CDR1 and CDR2: SQVTM and ANQGSEA. The CDR3 length is 14 residues. V lost 5 bases and J lost 6, with 19 bases in between. This chain's CDR3 is CSVNPQGATDGYTF. CDR3 bases: TGCAGCGTTAATCCGCAGGGAGCAACAGATGGCTACACCTTC.

This chain joins TRBV5-1 and TRBJ1-1; D is ambiguous. V lost 2 bases, J lost 0 bases, and 5 bases lay in between. Looked up from germline, CDR1 is SGHRS and CDR2 is YFSETQ. This CDR3 is built from 13 residues. The CDR3 here is CASSFGLNTEAFF. Written as DNA, the CDR3 is TGCGCCAGCAGCTTCGGCTTGAACACTGAAGCTTTCTTT.

This clone was seen more than once but under ten times. This chain links TRBV6-5 with TRBJ1-2; TRBD1 is a possible D gene (5 bases). CDR3 length: 15 amino acids. Trimming cost V 1 base and J 7 bases, with 16 bases left between them. The germline CDR1 and CDR2 sequences are MNHEY and SVGAGI. In DNA, the CDR3 is TGTGCCAGCAGTTACTTGGGACGGACTTCAGGTGGCTACACCTTC. The encoded protein is CASSYLGRTSGGYTF.